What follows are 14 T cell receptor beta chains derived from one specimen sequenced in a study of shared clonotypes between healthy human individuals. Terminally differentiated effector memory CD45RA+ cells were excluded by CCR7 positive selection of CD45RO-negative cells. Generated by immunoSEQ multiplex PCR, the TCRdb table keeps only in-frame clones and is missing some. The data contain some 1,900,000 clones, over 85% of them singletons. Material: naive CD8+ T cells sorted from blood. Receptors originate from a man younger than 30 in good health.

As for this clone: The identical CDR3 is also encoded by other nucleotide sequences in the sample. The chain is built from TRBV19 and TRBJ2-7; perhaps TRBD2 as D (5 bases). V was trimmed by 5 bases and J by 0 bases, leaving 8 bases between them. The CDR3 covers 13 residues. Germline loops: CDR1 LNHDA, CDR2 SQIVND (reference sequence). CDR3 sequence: CASSASLSYEQYF. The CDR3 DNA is TGTGCCAGTAGTGCTAGCCTCTCCTACGAGCAGTACTTC.

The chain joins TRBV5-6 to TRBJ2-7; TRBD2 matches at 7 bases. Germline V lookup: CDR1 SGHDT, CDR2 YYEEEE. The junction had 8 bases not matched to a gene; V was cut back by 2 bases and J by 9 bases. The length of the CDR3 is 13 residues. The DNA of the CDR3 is TGTGCCAGCAGCTTACTAGCGTCTTCGGGGCAGTACTTC. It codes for CASSLLASSGQYF. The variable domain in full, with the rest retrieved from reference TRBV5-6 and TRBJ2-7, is DAGVTQSPTHLIKTRGQQVTLRCSPKSGHDTVSWYQQALGQGPQFIFQYYEEEERQRGNFPDRFSGHQFPNYSSELNVNALLLGDSALYLCASSLLASSGQYFGPGTRLTVT.

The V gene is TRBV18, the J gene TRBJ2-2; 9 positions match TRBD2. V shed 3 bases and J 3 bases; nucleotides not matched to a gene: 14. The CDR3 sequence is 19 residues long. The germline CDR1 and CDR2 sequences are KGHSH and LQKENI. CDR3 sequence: CASSPPSSGERYYTGELFF. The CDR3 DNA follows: TGTGCCAGCTCACCTCCTTCTAGCGGGGAGAGATACTACACCGGGGAGCTGTTTTTT.

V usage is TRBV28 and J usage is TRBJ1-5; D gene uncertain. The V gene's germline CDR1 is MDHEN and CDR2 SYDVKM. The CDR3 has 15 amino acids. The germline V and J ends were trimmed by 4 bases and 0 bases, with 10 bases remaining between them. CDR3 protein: CASSWDVYSNQPQHF. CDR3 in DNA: TGTGCCAGCAGTTGGGATGTTTATAGCAATCAGCCCCAGCATTTT.

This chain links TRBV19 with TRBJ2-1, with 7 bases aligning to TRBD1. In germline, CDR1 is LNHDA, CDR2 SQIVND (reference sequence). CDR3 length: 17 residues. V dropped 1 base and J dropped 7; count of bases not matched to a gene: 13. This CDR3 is CASSIGKHRGERNEQFF. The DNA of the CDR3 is TGTGCCAGTAGTATAGGTAAGCACAGGGGTGAAAGGAATGAGCAGTTCTTC.

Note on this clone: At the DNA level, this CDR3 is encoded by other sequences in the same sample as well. The CDR3 region is CASTLGAEAFF. The CDR3 DNA reads as TGTGCCAGTACTTTGGGCGCTGAAGCTTTCTTT. The chain links TRBV19 to TRBJ1-1; D is uncertain. The CDR3 is made up of 11 amino acids. Germline-derived CDR1 and CDR2 are LNHDA and SQIVND (reference sequence). The ends were cut back, 7 bases at V and 6 bases at J, with 9 bases in the middle.

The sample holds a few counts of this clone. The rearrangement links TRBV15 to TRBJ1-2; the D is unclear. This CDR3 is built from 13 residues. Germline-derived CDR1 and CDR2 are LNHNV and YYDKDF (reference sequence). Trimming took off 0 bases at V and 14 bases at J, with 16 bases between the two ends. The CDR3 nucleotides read TGTGCCACCAGCAGAGATCAGATAGGAAAACGGACCTTC. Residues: CATSRDQIGKRTF.

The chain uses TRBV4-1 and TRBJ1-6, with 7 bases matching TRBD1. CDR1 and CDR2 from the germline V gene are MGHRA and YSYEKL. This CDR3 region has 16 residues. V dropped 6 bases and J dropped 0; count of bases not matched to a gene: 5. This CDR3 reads CASRTTGSSYNSPLHF. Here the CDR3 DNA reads TGCGCCAGCAGAACGACAGGGAGCTCCTATAATTCACCCCTCCACTTT.

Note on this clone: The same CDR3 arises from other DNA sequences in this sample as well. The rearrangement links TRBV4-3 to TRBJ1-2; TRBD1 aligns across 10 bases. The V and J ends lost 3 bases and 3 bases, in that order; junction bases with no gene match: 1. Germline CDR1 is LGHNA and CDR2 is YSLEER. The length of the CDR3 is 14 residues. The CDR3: CASSQGTGDYGYTF. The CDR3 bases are TGCGCCAGCAGCCAGGGGACAGGGGACTATGGCTACACCTTC.

CDR3 residues: CASSQVVWGVNTEAFF. The CDR3, as DNA: TGCGCCAGCAGCCAAGTGGTGTGGGGTGTGAACACTGAAGCTTTCTTT. This chain uses TRBV4-1 with TRBJ1-1; D remains unclear. CDR3 size: 16 residues. Trimming removed 1 base at V and 0 bases at J, with 12 bases between. Germline-derived CDR1 and CDR2 are MGHRA and YSYEKL.

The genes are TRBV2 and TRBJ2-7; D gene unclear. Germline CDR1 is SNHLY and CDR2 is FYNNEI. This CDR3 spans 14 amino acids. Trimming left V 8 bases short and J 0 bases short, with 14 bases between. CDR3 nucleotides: TGTGCCAGCTCCGCCATGGGCAGCTCCTACGAGCAGTACTTC. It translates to CASSAMGSSYEQYF.

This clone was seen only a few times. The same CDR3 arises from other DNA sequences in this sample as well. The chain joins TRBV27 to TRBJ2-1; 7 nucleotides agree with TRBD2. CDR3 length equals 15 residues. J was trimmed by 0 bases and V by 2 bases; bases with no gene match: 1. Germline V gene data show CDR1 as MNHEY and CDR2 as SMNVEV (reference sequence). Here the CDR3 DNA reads TGTGCCAGCAGTTTAGGCGGGAGCTCCTACAATGAGCAGTTCTTC. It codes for CASSLGGSSYNEQFF.

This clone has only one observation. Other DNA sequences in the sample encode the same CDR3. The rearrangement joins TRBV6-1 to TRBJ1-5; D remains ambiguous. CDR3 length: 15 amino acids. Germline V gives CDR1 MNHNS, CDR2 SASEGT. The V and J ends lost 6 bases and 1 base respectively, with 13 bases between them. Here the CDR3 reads CASRRTGSSNQPQHF. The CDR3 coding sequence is TGTGCCAGCAGGAGGACGGGGTCGAGCAATCAGCCCCAGCATTTT.

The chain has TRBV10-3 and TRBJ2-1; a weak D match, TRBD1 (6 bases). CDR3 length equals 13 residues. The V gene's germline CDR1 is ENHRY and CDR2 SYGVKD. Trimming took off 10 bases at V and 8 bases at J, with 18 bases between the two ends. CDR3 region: CANRDNLNDEQFF. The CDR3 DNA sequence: TGTGCCAACCGGGACAACCTAAACGATGAGCAGTTCTTC.